This T cell receptor (beta chain) is drawn from a study of blood T cell repertoires in COVID-19. Assay: immunoSEQ multiplex PCR; the TCRdb copy retains only in-frame clones and omits some. The table includes around 72,000 clones, about 91% detected once. V was pared by 4 bases and J by 7 bases, with 20 bases between. The CDR3 extends over 16 amino acids. Germline V CDR1 and CDR2: SNHLY, FYNNEI. This receptor was obtained from a woman between 70 and 85 years old with acute or convalescent COVID-19. The chain couples TRBV2 to TRBJ2-1, with a weak D call TRBD1 (6 bases). The sequencing sample was made of peripheral blood. The CDR3 loop reads CASSGVGAYNVNEQFF. The CDR3 DNA is TGTGCCAGCAGTGGGGTGGGGGCCTATAACGTAAATGAGCAGTTCTTC.